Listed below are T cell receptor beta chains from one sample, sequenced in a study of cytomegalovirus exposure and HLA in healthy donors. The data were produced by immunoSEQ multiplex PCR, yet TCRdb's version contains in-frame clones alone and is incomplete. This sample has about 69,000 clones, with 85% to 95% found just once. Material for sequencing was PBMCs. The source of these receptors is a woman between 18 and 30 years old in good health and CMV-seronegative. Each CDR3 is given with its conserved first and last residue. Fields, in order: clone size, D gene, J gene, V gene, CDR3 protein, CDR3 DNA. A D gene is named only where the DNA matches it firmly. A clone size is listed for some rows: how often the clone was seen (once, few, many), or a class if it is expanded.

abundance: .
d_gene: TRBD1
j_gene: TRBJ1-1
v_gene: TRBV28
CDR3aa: CASSFLTGLNTEAFF
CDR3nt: TGTGCCAGCAGTTTTCTGACAGGGCTGAACACTGAAGCTTTCTTT

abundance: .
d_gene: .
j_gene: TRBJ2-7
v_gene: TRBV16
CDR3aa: CASSQMGTSTYEQYF
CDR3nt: TGTGCCAGCAGCCAAATGGGGACATCGACGTACGAGCAGTACTTC

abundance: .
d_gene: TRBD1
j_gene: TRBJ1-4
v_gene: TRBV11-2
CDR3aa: CASSSTGQINEKLFF
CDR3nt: TGTGCCAGCAGCTCCACGGGACAGATAAATGAAAAACTGTTTTTT

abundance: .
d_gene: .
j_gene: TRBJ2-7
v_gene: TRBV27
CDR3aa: CASSLTSYRDYEQYF
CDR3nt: TGTGCCAGCAGTTTGACCAGCTACAGGGACTACGAGCAGTACTTC

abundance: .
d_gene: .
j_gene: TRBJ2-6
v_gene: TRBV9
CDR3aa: CASSAQVDGPGLSGANVLTF
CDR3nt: TGTGCCAGCAGCGCGCAGGTGGATGGCCCTGGCTTATCTGGGGCCAACGTCCTGACTTTC

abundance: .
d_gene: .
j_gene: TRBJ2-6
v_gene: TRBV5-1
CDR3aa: CASSLAFAGANVLTF
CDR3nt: TGCGCCAGCAGCTTGGCTTTCGCTGGGGCCAACGTCCTGACTTTC

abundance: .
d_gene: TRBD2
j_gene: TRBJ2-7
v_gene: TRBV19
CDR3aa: CASSIGESGDEQYF
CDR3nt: TGTGCCAGTAGTATAGGGGAGAGCGGGGACGAGCAGTACTTC

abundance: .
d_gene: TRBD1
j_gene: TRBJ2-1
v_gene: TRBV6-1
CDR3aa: CASSEGQGLVEQFF
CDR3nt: TGTGCCAGCAGTGAAGGACAGGGGTTAGTTGAGCAGTTCTTC

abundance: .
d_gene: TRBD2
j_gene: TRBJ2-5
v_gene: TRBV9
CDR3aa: CASSASGGASETQYF
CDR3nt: TGTGCCAGCAGCGCGAGCGGGGGGGCCTCGGAGACCCAGTACTTC

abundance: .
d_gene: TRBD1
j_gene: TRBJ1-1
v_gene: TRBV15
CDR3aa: CATSRERGRRTEAFF
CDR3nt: TGTGCCACCAGCAGAGAAAGGGGGCGCAGGACTGAAGCTTTCTTT

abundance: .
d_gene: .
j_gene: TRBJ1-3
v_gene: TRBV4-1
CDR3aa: CASSQDTVTGNTIYF
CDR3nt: TGCGCCAGCAGCCAAGACACAGTCACTGGAAACACCATATATTTT

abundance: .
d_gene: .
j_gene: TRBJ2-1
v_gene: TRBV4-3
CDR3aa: CASSQEGGSNEQFF
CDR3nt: TGCGCCAGCAGCCAAGAAGGGGGTAGCAATGAGCAGTTCTTC

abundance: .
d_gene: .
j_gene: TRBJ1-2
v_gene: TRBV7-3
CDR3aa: CASSSLAGDGYTF
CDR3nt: TGTGCCAGCAGCTCCCTTGCAGGGGATGGCTACACCTTC

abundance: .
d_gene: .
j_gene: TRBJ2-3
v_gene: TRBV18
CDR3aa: CASSPGPTTDTQYF
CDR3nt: TGTGCCAGCTCACCAGGGCCTACCACGGATACGCAGTATTTT

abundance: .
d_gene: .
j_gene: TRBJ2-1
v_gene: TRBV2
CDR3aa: CASHREFNNEQFF
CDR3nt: TGTGCCAGCCACCGGGAGTTTAACAATGAGCAGTTCTTC

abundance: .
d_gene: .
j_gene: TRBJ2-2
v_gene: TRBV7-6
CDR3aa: CASSLALGSPNTGELFF
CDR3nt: TGTGCCAGCAGCTTAGCTTTGGGGAGTCCGAACACCGGGGAGCTGTTTTTT

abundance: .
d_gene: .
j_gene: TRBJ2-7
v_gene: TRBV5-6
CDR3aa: CASSIRGSYEQYF
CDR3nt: TGTGCCAGCAGTATCAGGGGCTCCTACGAGCAGTACTTC

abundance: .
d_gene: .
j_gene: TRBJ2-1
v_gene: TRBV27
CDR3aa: CASSLSLAISEQFF
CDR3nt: TGTGCCAGCAGTTTGAGTCTAGCGATAAGTGAGCAGTTCTTC

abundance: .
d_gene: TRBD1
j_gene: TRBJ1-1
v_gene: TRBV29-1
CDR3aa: CSGTTGANTEAFF
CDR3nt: TGCAGCGGAACGACAGGGGCGAACACTGAAGCTTTCTTT

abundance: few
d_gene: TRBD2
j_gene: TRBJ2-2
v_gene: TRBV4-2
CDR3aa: CASSQDASGESGELFF
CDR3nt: TGTGCCAGCAGCCAAGATGCGAGCGGGGAGAGCGGGGAGCTGTTTTTT

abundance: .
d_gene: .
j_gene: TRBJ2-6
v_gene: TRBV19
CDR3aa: CASSASSGANVLTF
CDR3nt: TGTGCCAGTTCAGCGAGCTCTGGGGCCAACGTCCTGACTTTC

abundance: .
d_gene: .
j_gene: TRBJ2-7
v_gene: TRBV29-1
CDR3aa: CSVEGQSEQYF
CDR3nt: TGCAGCGTTGAAGGCCAGTCCGAGCAGTACTTC

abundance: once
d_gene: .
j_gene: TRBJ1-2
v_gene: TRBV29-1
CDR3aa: CSVAWPDVYGYTF
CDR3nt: TGCAGCGTTGCTTGGCCTGATGTCTATGGCTACACCTTC

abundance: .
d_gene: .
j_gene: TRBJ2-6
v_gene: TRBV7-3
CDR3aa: CASSQSEWGNSGANVLTF
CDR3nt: TGTGCCAGCAGCCAAAGTGAATGGGGCAACTCTGGGGCCAACGTCCTGACTTTC

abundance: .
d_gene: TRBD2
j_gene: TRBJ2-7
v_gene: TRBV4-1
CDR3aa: CASSPGLAYEQYF
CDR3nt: TGCGCCAGCAGCCCGGGACTAGCCTACGAGCAGTACTTC

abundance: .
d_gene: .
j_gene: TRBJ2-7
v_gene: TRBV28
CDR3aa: CASSFLEGEDEQYF
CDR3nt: TGTGCCAGCAGTTTCTTAGAGGGAGAGGACGAGCAGTACTTC

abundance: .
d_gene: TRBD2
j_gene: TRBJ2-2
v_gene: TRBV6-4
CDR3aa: CASSDVAGGDTGELFF
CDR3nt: TGTGCCAGCAGTGACGTTGCGGGAGGTGACACCGGGGAGCTGTTTTTT

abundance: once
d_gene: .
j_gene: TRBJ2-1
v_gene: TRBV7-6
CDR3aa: CASSVDRYNEQFF
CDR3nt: TGTGCCAGCAGCGTCGACAGATACAATGAGCAGTTCTTC

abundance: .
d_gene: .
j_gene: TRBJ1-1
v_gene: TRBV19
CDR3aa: CASSILWTRETEAFF
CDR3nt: TGTGCCAGTAGTATCCTTTGGACACGCGAAACTGAAGCTTTCTTT

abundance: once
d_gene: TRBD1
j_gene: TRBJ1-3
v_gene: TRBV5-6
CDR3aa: CASSPGQNSGNTIYF
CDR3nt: TGTGCCAGCAGCCCGGGACAGAACTCTGGAAACACCATATATTTT

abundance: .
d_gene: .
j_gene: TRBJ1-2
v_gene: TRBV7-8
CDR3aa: CASSVSEVTF
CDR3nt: TGTGCCAGCAGCGTATCGGAGGTCACCTTC

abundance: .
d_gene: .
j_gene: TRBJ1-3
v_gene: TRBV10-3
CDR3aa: CAIRQDVASGNTIYF
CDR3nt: TGTGCCATCAGACAGGACGTAGCCTCTGGAAACACCATATATTTT

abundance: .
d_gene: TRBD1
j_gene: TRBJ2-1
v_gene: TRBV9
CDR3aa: CASSPTGQGLFNEQFF
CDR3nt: TGTGCCAGCAGCCCCACCGGACAGGGTCTATTCAATGAGCAGTTCTTC

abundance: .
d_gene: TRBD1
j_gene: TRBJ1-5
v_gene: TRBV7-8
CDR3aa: CASSPTRGTSNQPQHF
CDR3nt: TGTGCCAGCAGCCCCACCAGGGGGACGAGCAATCAGCCCCAGCATTTT

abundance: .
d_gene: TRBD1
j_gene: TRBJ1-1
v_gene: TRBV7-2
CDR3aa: CASSQDRVNTEAFF
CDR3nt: TGTGCCAGCAGCCAGGACAGGGTGAACACTGAAGCTTTCTTT

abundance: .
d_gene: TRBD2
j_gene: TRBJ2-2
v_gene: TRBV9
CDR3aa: CASSMGLAETGELFF
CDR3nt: TGTGCCAGCAGCATGGGGCTAGCGGAAACCGGGGAGCTGTTTTTT

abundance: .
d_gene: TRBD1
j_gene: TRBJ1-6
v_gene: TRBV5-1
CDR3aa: CASSLTGVPPLHF
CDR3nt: TGCGCCAGCAGCTTGACAGGGGTACCACCCCTCCACTTT

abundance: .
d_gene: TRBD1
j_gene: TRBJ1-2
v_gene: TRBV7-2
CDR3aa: CASSLARTGGYGYTF
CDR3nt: TGTGCCAGCAGCTTAGCGCGGACAGGGGGCTATGGCTACACCTTC

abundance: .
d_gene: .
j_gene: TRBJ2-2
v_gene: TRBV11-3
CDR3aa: CASSVGSGELFF
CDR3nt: TGTGCCAGCAGCGTCGGTTCCGGGGAGCTGTTTTTT

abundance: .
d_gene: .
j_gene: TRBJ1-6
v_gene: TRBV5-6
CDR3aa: CASISLLDGAAPLHF
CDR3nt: TGTGCCAGCATCTCCCTCTTGGATGGCGCGGCGCCCCTCCACTTT

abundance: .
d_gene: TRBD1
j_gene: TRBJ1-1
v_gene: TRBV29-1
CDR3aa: CSVGQGATEAFF
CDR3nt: TGCAGCGTCGGACAGGGAGCCACTGAAGCTTTCTTT

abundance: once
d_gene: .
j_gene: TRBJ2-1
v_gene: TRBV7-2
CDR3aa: CASSPSAVPSLEQFF
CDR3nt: TGTGCCAGCAGCCCCTCAGCGGTGCCTTCCCTAGAGCAGTTCTTC

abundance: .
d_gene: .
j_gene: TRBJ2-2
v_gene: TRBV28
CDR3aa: CASADDLDTGELFF
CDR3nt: TGTGCCAGCGCAGACGACTTGGACACCGGGGAGCTGTTTTTT

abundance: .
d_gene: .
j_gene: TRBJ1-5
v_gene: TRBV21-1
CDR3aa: CASSKSGQGHQPQHF
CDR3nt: TGTGCCAGCAGCAAATCCGGACAGGGGCATCAGCCCCAGCATTTT

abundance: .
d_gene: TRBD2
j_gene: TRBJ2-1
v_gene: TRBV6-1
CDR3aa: CASSETPASGRWNEQFF
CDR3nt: TGTGCCAGCAGTGAAACCCCCGCTAGCGGGAGATGGAATGAGCAGTTCTTC

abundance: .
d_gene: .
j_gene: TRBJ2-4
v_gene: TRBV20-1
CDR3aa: CSAPRENIQYF
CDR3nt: TGCAGTGCTCCCCGGGAGAACATTCAGTACTTC

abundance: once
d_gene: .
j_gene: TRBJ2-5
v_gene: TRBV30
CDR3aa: CAWSLRTRGTQYF
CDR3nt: TGTGCCTGGAGTCTCCGGACGCGGGGGACCCAGTACTTC

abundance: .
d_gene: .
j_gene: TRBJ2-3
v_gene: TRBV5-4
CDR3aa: CASSLPPADTQYF
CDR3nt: TGTGCCAGCAGCTTGCCCCCGGCAGATACGCAGTATTTT

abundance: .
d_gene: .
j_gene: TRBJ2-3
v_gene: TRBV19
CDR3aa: CASSWEARATDTQYF
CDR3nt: TGTGCCAGTAGTTGGGAGGCCAGGGCAACAGATACGCAGTATTTT

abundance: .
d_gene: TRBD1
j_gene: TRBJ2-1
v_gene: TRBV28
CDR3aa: CASTVAGGSYNEQFF
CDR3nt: TGTGCCAGCACTGTCGCAGGGGGCTCCTACAATGAGCAGTTCTTC

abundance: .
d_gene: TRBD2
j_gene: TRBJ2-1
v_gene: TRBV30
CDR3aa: CAWTNIPSGTYNEQFF
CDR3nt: TGTGCCTGGACCAACATCCCTAGCGGGACTTACAATGAGCAGTTCTTC